The rows below give T cell receptor beta chains drawn from one sample of a study of blood T cell repertoires in COVID-19. Produced via immunoSEQ multiplex PCR; TCRdb's table is partial and in-frame only. The sample shows 200,000 or so clones, almost 85% of them seen only once. The sequencing input was peripheral blood. The receptor source for this set is a human donor with acute or convalescent COVID-19. The donor label of this sample is uncertain. Both conserved end residues are part of each CDR3. Each record gives: J gene, V gene, D gene, clone size, CDR3 protein, CDR3 DNA. The D gene is left open where the match is weak. Not every row has a clone size; where given, it reads once, few, many or a size class.

j_gene: TRBJ2-3
v_gene: TRBV6-5
d_gene: NA
abundance: NA
CDR3aa: CASSQAGGIGYTQYF
CDR3nt: TGTGCCAGCAGCCAAGCGGGCGGGATAGGATATACGCAGTATTTT

j_gene: TRBJ1-2
v_gene: TRBV6-2/TRBV6-3
d_gene: NA
abundance: NA
CDR3aa: CASSYPQTNYGYTF
CDR3nt: TGTGCCAGCAGTTACCCACAGACAAACTATGGCTACACCTTC

j_gene: TRBJ2-5
v_gene: TRBV7-2
d_gene: NA
abundance: NA
CDR3aa: CASSLEERETQYF
CDR3nt: TGTGCCAGCAGCTTAGAGGAGAGGGAGACCCAGTACTTC

j_gene: TRBJ2-5
v_gene: TRBV7-2
d_gene: TRBD2
abundance: NA
CDR3aa: CASSLSGIPRETQYF
CDR3nt: TGTGCCAGCAGCTTAAGCGGGATCCCAAGAGAGACCCAGTACTTC

j_gene: TRBJ2-7
v_gene: TRBV7-9
d_gene: NA
abundance: NA
CDR3aa: CASSLSLGIRYEQYF
CDR3nt: TGTGCCAGCAGCTTATCCCTCGGGATCCGCTACGAGCAGTACTTC

j_gene: TRBJ2-6
v_gene: TRBV2
d_gene: NA
abundance: NA
CDR3aa: CASSDRAAGANVLTF
CDR3nt: TGTGCCAGCAGTGACAGGGCTGCTGGGGCCAACGTCCTGACTTTC

j_gene: TRBJ2-1
v_gene: TRBV5-4
d_gene: TRBD2
abundance: NA
CDR3aa: CASSLLPSGRGNEQFF
CDR3nt: TGTGCCAGCAGCCTCCTCCCGAGCGGGAGGGGTAATGAGCAGTTCTTC

j_gene: TRBJ1-4
v_gene: TRBV6-2/TRBV6-3
d_gene: TRBD1
abundance: NA
CDR3aa: CASSSGQLTTNEKLFF
CDR3nt: TGTGCCAGCAGCTCGGGACAGCTGACAACTAATGAAAAACTGTTTTTT

j_gene: TRBJ1-3
v_gene: TRBV2
d_gene: NA
abundance: once
CDR3aa: CASSPEAGRGNTIYF
CDR3nt: TGTGCCAGCAGTCCCGAAGCAGGGCGGGGAAACACCATATATTTT

j_gene: TRBJ2-5
v_gene: TRBV28
d_gene: NA
abundance: NA
CDR3aa: CESRGQETQYF
CDR3nt: TGCGAGAGCAGGGGACAAGAGACCCAGTACTTC

j_gene: TRBJ2-5
v_gene: TRBV12-5
d_gene: TRBD1
abundance: many
CDR3aa: CASGYGTVQETQYF
CDR3nt: TGTGCTAGTGGTTACGGGACAGTCCAAGAGACCCAGTACTTC

j_gene: TRBJ2-1
v_gene: TRBV27
d_gene: TRBD1
abundance: NA
CDR3aa: CASSARTGRGITNEQFF
CDR3nt: TGTGCCAGCAGTGCCCGGACAGGGCGAGGAATTACAAATGAGCAGTTCTTC

j_gene: TRBJ1-5
v_gene: TRBV30
d_gene: NA
abundance: NA
CDR3aa: CAWRSRGNQPQHF
CDR3nt: TGTGCCTGGAGATCAAGGGGTAATCAGCCCCAGCATTTT

j_gene: TRBJ2-1
v_gene: TRBV4-2
d_gene: TRBD1
abundance: NA
CDR3aa: CASSQEGDRGAIEQFF
CDR3nt: TGTGCCAGCAGCCAAGAAGGGGACAGGGGGGCTATTGAGCAGTTCTTC

j_gene: TRBJ1-2
v_gene: TRBV5-1
d_gene: NA
abundance: NA
CDR3aa: CASSQGEGGYGYTF
CDR3nt: TGCGCCAGCAGCCAAGGGGAGGGAGGCTATGGCTACACCTTC

j_gene: TRBJ2-3
v_gene: TRBV11-2
d_gene: NA
abundance: NA
CDR3aa: CASSFIPQGKSLTDTQYF
CDR3nt: TGTGCCAGCAGCTTCATCCCACAGGGTAAAAGTTTGACAGATACGCAGTATTTT

j_gene: TRBJ2-1
v_gene: TRBV21-1
d_gene: NA
abundance: NA
CDR3aa: CASSTTRMVDREEAPGNEQFF
CDR3nt: TGTGCCAGCAGCACCACCCGCATGGTTGACAGGGAAGAAGCTCCTGGCAATGAGCAGTTCTTC

j_gene: TRBJ1-1
v_gene: TRBV5-6
d_gene: NA
abundance: few
CDR3aa: CASSLWGGNTEAFF
CDR3nt: TGTGCCAGCAGCTTGTGGGGAGGGAACACTGAAGCTTTCTTT

j_gene: TRBJ2-7
v_gene: TRBV11-2
d_gene: TRBD2
abundance: NA
CDR3aa: CASSFGTSGYYEQYF
CDR3nt: TGTGCCAGCAGCTTCGGGACTAGCGGGTACTACGAGCAGTACTTC

j_gene: TRBJ2-1
v_gene: TRBV2
d_gene: NA
abundance: NA
CDR3aa: CASGGVGLSSYNEQFF
CDR3nt: TGTGCCAGCGGTGGAGTGGGCCTAAGCTCCTACAATGAGCAGTTCTTC

j_gene: TRBJ1-1
v_gene: TRBV29-1
d_gene: TRBD1
abundance: once
CDR3aa: CSVGGDRSGTEAFF
CDR3nt: TGCAGCGTTGGGGGGGACAGGAGTGGTACTGAAGCTTTCTTT

j_gene: TRBJ2-1
v_gene: TRBV10-3
d_gene: TRBD1
abundance: NA
CDR3aa: CAISLGQGNEQFF
CDR3nt: TGTGCCATCAGCCTCGGACAGGGTAATGAGCAGTTCTTC

j_gene: TRBJ1-1
v_gene: TRBV11-3
d_gene: NA
abundance: NA
CDR3aa: CASSYGLNTEAFF
CDR3nt: TGTGCCAGCAGCTACGGGTTGAACACTGAAGCTTTCTTT

j_gene: TRBJ1-2
v_gene: TRBV14
d_gene: TRBD1
abundance: NA
CDR3aa: CASSPTGIPYYGYTF
CDR3nt: TGTGCCAGCAGCCCGACAGGGATTCCTTACTATGGCTACACCTTC

j_gene: TRBJ1-3
v_gene: TRBV14
d_gene: NA
abundance: NA
CDR3aa: CASSQGGGISGNTIYF
CDR3nt: TGTGCCAGCAGCCAAGGGGGAGGGATCTCTGGAAACACCATATATTTT

j_gene: TRBJ2-5
v_gene: TRBV5-1
d_gene: TRBD2
abundance: NA
CDR3aa: CASSHGLAGETQYF
CDR3nt: TGCGCCAGCTCCCATGGGCTAGCGGGAGAGACCCAGTACTTC

j_gene: TRBJ1-3
v_gene: TRBV7-9
d_gene: TRBD1
abundance: NA
CDR3aa: CASSQRAGTGGNTIYF
CDR3nt: TGTGCCAGCAGCCAGAGGGCCGGGACAGGTGGAAACACCATATATTTT

j_gene: TRBJ1-2
v_gene: TRBV6-1
d_gene: TRBD1
abundance: few
CDR3aa: CASSEGGLQGAHYGYTF
CDR3nt: TGTGCCAGCAGTGAAGGGGGCCTCCAGGGGGCCCACTATGGCTACACCTTC

j_gene: TRBJ2-1
v_gene: TRBV18
d_gene: TRBD1
abundance: NA
CDR3aa: CASSPGQGPNEQFF
CDR3nt: TGTGCCAGCTCACCCGGACAGGGCCCCAATGAGCAGTTCTTC

j_gene: TRBJ2-1
v_gene: TRBV20-1
d_gene: NA
abundance: NA
CDR3aa: CSASKGRPSYNEQFF
CDR3nt: TGCAGTGCTAGTAAAGGGAGGCCCTCCTACAATGAGCAGTTCTTC

j_gene: TRBJ2-1
v_gene: TRBV5-1
d_gene: TRBD1
abundance: once
CDR3aa: CASSLGQGDYNEQFF
CDR3nt: TGCGCCAGCAGCTTGGGACAGGGAGACTACAATGAGCAGTTCTTC

j_gene: TRBJ2-3
v_gene: TRBV2
d_gene: NA
abundance: NA
CDR3aa: CASSFSEGKDTQYF
CDR3nt: TGTGCCAGCAGTTTTTCGGAGGGGAAGGATACGCAGTATTTT

j_gene: TRBJ1-4
v_gene: TRBV19
d_gene: TRBD1
abundance: NA
CDR3aa: CASSGGQGFNEKLFF
CDR3nt: TGTGCCAGTTCAGGGGGACAAGGCTTTAATGAAAAACTGTTTTTT

j_gene: TRBJ1-2
v_gene: TRBV19
d_gene: NA
abundance: NA
CDR3aa: CASSITAEYGYTF
CDR3nt: TGTGCCAGTAGTATAACGGCGGAGTATGGCTACACCTTC

j_gene: TRBJ2-1
v_gene: TRBV20-1
d_gene: TRBD2
abundance: NA
CDR3aa: CSASALAGVMDEQFF
CDR3nt: TGCAGTGCTAGTGCCCTAGCGGGAGTAATGGATGAGCAGTTCTTC

j_gene: TRBJ2-3
v_gene: TRBV7-2
d_gene: NA
abundance: NA
CDR3aa: CASSSATGSTDTQYF
CDR3nt: TGTGCCAGCAGCTCAGCCACTGGTAGCACAGATACGCAGTATTTT

j_gene: TRBJ2-7
v_gene: TRBV13
d_gene: TRBD2
abundance: NA
CDR3aa: CASSFGGERRSYEQYF
CDR3nt: TGTGCCAGCAGCTTCGGGGGGGAACGCCGATCCTACGAGCAGTACTTC

j_gene: TRBJ1-4
v_gene: TRBV19
d_gene: NA
abundance: NA
CDR3aa: CASSRRKGVRTNEKLFF
CDR3nt: TGTGCCAGTAGTCGGCGAAAGGGGGTTCGGACTAATGAAAAACTGTTTTTT

j_gene: TRBJ2-7
v_gene: TRBV5-4
d_gene: NA
abundance: NA
CDR3aa: CASSHRDFRSEQYF
CDR3nt: TGTGCCAGCAGCCACCGGGACTTCCGCTCGGAGCAGTACTTC

j_gene: TRBJ2-7
v_gene: TRBV10-3
d_gene: TRBD1
abundance: NA
CDR3aa: CAITRQGAPYEQYF
CDR3nt: TGTGCCATCACCCGTCAGGGGGCTCCCTACGAGCAGTACTTC

j_gene: TRBJ2-1
v_gene: TRBV18
d_gene: NA
abundance: NA
CDR3aa: CASSPPASRNEQFF
CDR3nt: TGTGCCAGCTCACCACCCGCTAGTAGGAATGAGCAGTTCTTC

j_gene: TRBJ2-1
v_gene: TRBV5-1
d_gene: NA
abundance: NA
CDR3aa: CASSLGEMDNEQFF
CDR3nt: TGCGCCAGCAGCTTGGGGGAGATGGACAATGAGCAGTTCTTC

j_gene: TRBJ2-1
v_gene: TRBV5-8
d_gene: NA
abundance: NA
CDR3aa: CASRLRQVYNEQFF
CDR3nt: TGTGCCAGCAGACTTCGACAGGTATACAATGAGCAGTTCTTC

j_gene: TRBJ2-5
v_gene: TRBV7-9
d_gene: TRBD2
abundance: NA
CDR3aa: CASSAGVGQETQYF
CDR3nt: TGTGCCTCTTCGGCGGGAGTGGGCCAAGAGACCCAGTACTTC

j_gene: TRBJ1-5
v_gene: TRBV4-1
d_gene: NA
abundance: few
CDR3aa: CASSQDPGNQPQHF
CDR3nt: TGCGCCAGCAGCCAAGACCCAGGAAACCAGCCCCAGCATTTT

j_gene: TRBJ1-2
v_gene: TRBV27
d_gene: NA
abundance: NA
CDR3aa: CASSPLGIYGYTF
CDR3nt: TGTGCCAGCAGTCCATTGGGCATCTATGGCTACACCTTC

j_gene: TRBJ1-2
v_gene: TRBV12-3/TRBV12-4
d_gene: TRBD1
abundance: NA
CDR3aa: CASSMTGLYTF
CDR3nt: TGTGCCAGCAGTATGACAGGGCTCTACACCTTC

j_gene: TRBJ2-5
v_gene: TRBV13
d_gene: TRBD2
abundance: NA
CDR3aa: CASSRGGRAFRQETQYF
CDR3nt: TGTGCCAGCAGCCGGGGTGGGAGGGCCTTCCGGCAAGAGACCCAGTACTTC

j_gene: TRBJ1-2
v_gene: TRBV12-3/TRBV12-4
d_gene: NA
abundance: NA
CDR3aa: CASSLHRDGYTF
CDR3nt: TGTGCCAGCAGTTTGCACAGGGACGGCTACACCTTC

j_gene: TRBJ2-7
v_gene: TRBV11-2
d_gene: TRBD2
abundance: once
CDR3aa: CASSLEVSGRYEQYF
CDR3nt: TGTGCCAGCAGCTTAGAGGTTAGCGGGAGATACGAGCAGTACTTC

j_gene: TRBJ2-7
v_gene: TRBV5-6
d_gene: NA
abundance: NA
CDR3aa: CASSLLGGQNLREQYF
CDR3nt: TGTGCCAGCAGCTTACTTGGCGGACAGAACCTCCGCGAGCAGTACTTC